This TCR beta chain came from a study of OX40 agonist ivuxolimab in advanced cancers. There are 15 residues in the CDR3. The junction had 3 bases not matched to a gene; V was cut back by 1 base and J by 1 base. CDR1 and CDR2 from the germline V gene are SQVTM and ANQGSEA. This table comes from immunoSEQ multiplex PCR, and its TCRdb copy is limited to in-frame clones, with some not included. The repertoire includes about 34,000 clones, 83% of them detected once, and roughly 19% sits in the top ten. The chain uses TRBV29-1 and TRBJ2-7; the match to TRBD2 covers 11 bases. Sequencing used CD4+ or CD8+ T cells sorted from blood, obtained in a trial of the OX40 agonist ivuxolimab. The source of this sequence is an adult with an advanced solid tumor such as melanoma, head and neck, liver or kidney cancer. CDR3 nucleotide sequence: TGCAGCGTTGAAGGGCTAGCGGGAGGTTCCTACGAGCAGTACTTC. It encodes CSVEGLAGGSYEQYF.